This TCR beta chain was retrieved from a study of CD8 T cells in ankylosing spondylitis. The germline V gene encodes CDR1 LGHDT and CDR2 YNNKEL (reference sequence). The CDR3 covers 16 residues. V lost 3 bases, J lost 8 bases, and 19 bases lay in between. One entry per CDR3 protein, called by TCRdb with MiXCR from the 5' RACE reads. In the table there are around 770,000 distinct CDR3 sequences, around 20% of which are singletons. General study points: Among TCR beta sequences, a motif of eight or nine highly homologous variants appeared characteristic of ankylosing spondylitis blood.

This clonotype was recorded a few times. The antigen remains unidentified. The chain links TRBV3-1 to TRBJ1-4; TRBD1 might be the D (6 bases). The material sequenced was blood, either unsorted or a sorted T cell fraction (not recorded which). The receptor's source is a male donor with ankylosing spondylitis. The CDR3 reads CASSQAGRTAGEKLFF. The CDR3 region has the DNA TGTGCCAGCAGCCAGGCCGGGAGGACAGCAGGAGAAAAACTGTTTTTT.